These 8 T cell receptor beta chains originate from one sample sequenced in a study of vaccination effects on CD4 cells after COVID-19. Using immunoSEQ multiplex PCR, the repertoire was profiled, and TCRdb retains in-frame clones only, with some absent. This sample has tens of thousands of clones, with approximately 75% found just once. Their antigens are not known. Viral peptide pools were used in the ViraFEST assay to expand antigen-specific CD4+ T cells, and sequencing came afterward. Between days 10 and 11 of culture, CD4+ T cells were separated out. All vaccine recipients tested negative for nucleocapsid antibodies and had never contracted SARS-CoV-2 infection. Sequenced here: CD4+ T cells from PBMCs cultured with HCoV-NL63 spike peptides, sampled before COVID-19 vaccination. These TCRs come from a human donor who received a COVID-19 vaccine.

The CDR3 sequence: CASSLSLGGRNQPQHF. As DNA, the CDR3 is TGTGCCAGCAGCTTATCCCTAGGGGGAAGAAATCAGCCCCAGCATTTT. The chain joins TRBV5-5 to TRBJ1-5; D may be TRBD1 (6 bases). The CDR3 runs 16 residues. V lost 2 bases and J 4 bases, leaving 16 bases between the germline ends. Germline CDR1 SGHKS, CDR2 YYEKEE (reference sequence).

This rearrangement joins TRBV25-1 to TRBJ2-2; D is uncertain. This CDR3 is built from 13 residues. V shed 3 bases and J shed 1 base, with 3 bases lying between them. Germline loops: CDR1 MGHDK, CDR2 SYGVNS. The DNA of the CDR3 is TGTGCCAGCAGTGACAGGAACACCGGGGAGCTGTTTTTT. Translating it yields CASSDRNTGELFF.

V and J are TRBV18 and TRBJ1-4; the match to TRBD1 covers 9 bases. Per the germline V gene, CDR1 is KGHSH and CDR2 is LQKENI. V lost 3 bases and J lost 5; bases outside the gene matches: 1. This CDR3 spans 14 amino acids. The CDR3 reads CASSPGQGNEKLFF. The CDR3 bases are TGTGCCAGCTCACCGGGACAGGGAAATGAAAAACTGTTTTTT.

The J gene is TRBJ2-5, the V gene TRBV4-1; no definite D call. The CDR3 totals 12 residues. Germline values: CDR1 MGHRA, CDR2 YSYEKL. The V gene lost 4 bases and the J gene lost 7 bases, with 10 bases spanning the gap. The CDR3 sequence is CASSLGPGTQYF. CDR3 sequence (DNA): TGCGCCAGCAGCCTTGGCCCCGGGACCCAGTACTTC.

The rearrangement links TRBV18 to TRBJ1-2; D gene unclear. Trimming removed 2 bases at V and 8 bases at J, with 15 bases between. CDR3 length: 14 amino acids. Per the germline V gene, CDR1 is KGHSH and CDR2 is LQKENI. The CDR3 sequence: CASSPVRDPSGYTF. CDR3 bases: TGTGCCAGCTCACCAGTTCGGGATCCGTCAGGCTACACCTTC.

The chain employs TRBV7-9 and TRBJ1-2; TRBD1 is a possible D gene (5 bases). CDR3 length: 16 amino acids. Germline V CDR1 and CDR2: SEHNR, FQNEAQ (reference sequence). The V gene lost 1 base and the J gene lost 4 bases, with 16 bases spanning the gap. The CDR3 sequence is CASSLVRGTGIYGYTF. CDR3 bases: TGTGCCAGCAGCTTAGTGCGGGGGACGGGTATCTATGGCTACACCTTC.

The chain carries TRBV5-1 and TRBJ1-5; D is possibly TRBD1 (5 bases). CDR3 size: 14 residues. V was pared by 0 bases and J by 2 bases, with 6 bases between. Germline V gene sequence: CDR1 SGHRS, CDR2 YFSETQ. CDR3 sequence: CASSLGGGNQPQHF. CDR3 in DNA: TGCGCCAGCAGCTTGGGAGGGGGCAATCAGCCCCAGCATTTT.

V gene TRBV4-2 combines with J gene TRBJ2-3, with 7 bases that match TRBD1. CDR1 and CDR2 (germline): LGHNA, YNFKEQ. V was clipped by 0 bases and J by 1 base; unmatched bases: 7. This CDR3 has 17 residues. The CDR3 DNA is TGTGCCAGCAGCCAAGAACAGGGGATTGAGGGCACAGATACGCAGTATTTT. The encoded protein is CASSQEQGIEGTDTQYF.